The rows below give T cell receptor beta chains drawn from one sample of a study of T cell responses to AZD1222 COVID-19 vaccine. Data came from immunoSEQ multiplex PCR; TCRdb stores just in-frame clones and leaves some out. Of 95,000 to 100,000 clones in the sample, about 88% were seen once. Sequences were derived from peripheral blood, sampled 28 days after the second AZD1222 dose. Receptor source: an adult who received the AZD1222 COVID-19 vaccine. Each CDR3 is given with its conserved first and last residue. A D gene is named only where the DNA matches it firmly. Expanded clones are given a class, and other clones once, few, many or no size at all.

j_call d_call clone_size v_call cdr3_aa cdr3_nt
TRBJ1-1 - - TRBV19 CASSKPMNTEAFF TGTGCCAGTAGCAAACCAATGAACACTGAAGCTTTCTTT
TRBJ2-7 TRBD2 - TRBV5-8 CASSSSRDYKVDEQYF TGTGCCAGCAGCTCAAGCCGGGACTACAAAGTGGACGAGCAGTACTTC
TRBJ2-1 - few TRBV12-3/TRBV12-4 CASTRTVFDEQFF TGTGCCAGCACCCGGACTGTTTTCGATGAGCAGTTCTTC
TRBJ1-2 - - TRBV28 CASSFGLLYGYTF TGTGCCAGCAGTTTTGGCTTGCTCTATGGCTACACCTTC
TRBJ2-7 - - TRBV15 CATSRGDIAYEQYF TGTGCCACCAGCAGAGGAGACATAGCCTACGAGCAGTACTTC
TRBJ2-6 - - TRBV2 CASSDDRSISSGANVLTF TGTGCCAGCAGTGACGACAGGTCAATAAGCTCTGGGGCCAACGTCCTGACTTTC
TRBJ1-5 - - TRBV18 CASSPTHDQPQHF TGTGCCAGCTCACCTACACATGATCAGCCCCAGCATTTT
TRBJ2-1 - - TRBV6-1 CASSESPQSRPRFF TGTGCCAGCAGTGAATCTCCACAAAGCCGCCCCCGGTTCTTC
TRBJ2-1 - - TRBV5-1 CASSLGLDGHNEQFF TGCGCCAGCAGCTTGGGCCTGGACGGACACAATGAGCAGTTCTTC
TRBJ2-4 - - TRBV12-3/TRBV12-4 CASSYGKNIQYF TGTGCCAGCAGTTATGGCAAAAACATTCAGTACTTC
TRBJ1-5 - - TRBV19 CASSIRDRNQPQHF TGTGCCAGTAGTATCCGGGATAGGAATCAGCCCCAGCATTTT
TRBJ2-3 - - TRBV19 CASSAGSTDTQYF TGTGCCAGTAGTGCGGGCTCCACAGATACGCAGTATTTT
TRBJ2-1 TRBD2 - TRBV27 CASSSPTSGRGNEQFF TGTGCCAGCAGTTCACCGACTAGCGGGAGGGGGAATGAGCAGTTCTTC
TRBJ1-4 - once TRBV7-6 CATSSGLGWSSNEKLFF TGTGCCACCTCGTCCGGACTAGGTTGGTCTTCTAATGAAAAACTGTTTTTT
TRBJ1-1 - - TRBV5-5 CASSLGLNTEAFF TGTGCCAGCAGCTTGGGTCTGAACACTGAAGCTTTCTTT
TRBJ2-3 - - TRBV19 CASTRAGTDTQYF TGTGCCAGTACCAGGGCGGGGACAGATACGCAGTATTTT
TRBJ2-1 - - TRBV5-1 CASSLVGDEQFF TGCGCCAGCAGCTTGGTGGGGGATGAGCAGTTCTTC
TRBJ2-7 TRBD2 - TRBV5-1 CASSLASGSYEQYF TGCGCCAGCAGCTTGGCTAGCGGCTCCTACGAGCAGTACTTC
TRBJ2-3 - - TRBV6-5 CASSPEVPGPDTQYF TGTGCCAGCAGTCCCGAGGTCCCGGGCCCAGATACGCAGTATTTT
TRBJ1-2 TRBD1 - TRBV30 CAWSPGTDNGYTF TGTGCCTGGAGCCCAGGGACAGACAATGGCTACACCTTC
TRBJ2-7 - - TRBV27 CASSLNHVSYEQYF TGTGCCAGCAGTTTAAACCACGTAAGCTACGAGCAGTACTTC
TRBJ1-1 - - TRBV10-2 CASRRSGQPNTEAFF TGCGCCAGCAGGAGATCTGGACAGCCGAACACTGAAGCTTTCTTT
TRBJ2-1 - - TRBV6-5 CASGNYNEQFF TGTGCCAGTGGGAATTACAATGAGCAGTTCTTC
TRBJ1-5 - - TRBV7-2 CASSLVSPDRLLVNQPQHF TGTGCCAGCAGCTTAGTGAGTCCGGACAGACTCTTAGTCAATCAGCCCCAGCATTTT
TRBJ1-2 TRBD1 once TRBV29-1 CSVGGTANGYTF TGCAGCGTTGGAGGGACAGCAAATGGCTACACCTTC
TRBJ2-5 - once TRBV18 CASSPSRETQYF TGTGCCAGCTCACCGAGTAGAGAGACCCAGTACTTC
TRBJ2-4 TRBD2 once TRBV9 CASSVESGGTLAKNIQYF TGTGCCAGCAGCGTAGAGTCCGGGGGGACCCTAGCCAAAAACATTCAGTACTTC